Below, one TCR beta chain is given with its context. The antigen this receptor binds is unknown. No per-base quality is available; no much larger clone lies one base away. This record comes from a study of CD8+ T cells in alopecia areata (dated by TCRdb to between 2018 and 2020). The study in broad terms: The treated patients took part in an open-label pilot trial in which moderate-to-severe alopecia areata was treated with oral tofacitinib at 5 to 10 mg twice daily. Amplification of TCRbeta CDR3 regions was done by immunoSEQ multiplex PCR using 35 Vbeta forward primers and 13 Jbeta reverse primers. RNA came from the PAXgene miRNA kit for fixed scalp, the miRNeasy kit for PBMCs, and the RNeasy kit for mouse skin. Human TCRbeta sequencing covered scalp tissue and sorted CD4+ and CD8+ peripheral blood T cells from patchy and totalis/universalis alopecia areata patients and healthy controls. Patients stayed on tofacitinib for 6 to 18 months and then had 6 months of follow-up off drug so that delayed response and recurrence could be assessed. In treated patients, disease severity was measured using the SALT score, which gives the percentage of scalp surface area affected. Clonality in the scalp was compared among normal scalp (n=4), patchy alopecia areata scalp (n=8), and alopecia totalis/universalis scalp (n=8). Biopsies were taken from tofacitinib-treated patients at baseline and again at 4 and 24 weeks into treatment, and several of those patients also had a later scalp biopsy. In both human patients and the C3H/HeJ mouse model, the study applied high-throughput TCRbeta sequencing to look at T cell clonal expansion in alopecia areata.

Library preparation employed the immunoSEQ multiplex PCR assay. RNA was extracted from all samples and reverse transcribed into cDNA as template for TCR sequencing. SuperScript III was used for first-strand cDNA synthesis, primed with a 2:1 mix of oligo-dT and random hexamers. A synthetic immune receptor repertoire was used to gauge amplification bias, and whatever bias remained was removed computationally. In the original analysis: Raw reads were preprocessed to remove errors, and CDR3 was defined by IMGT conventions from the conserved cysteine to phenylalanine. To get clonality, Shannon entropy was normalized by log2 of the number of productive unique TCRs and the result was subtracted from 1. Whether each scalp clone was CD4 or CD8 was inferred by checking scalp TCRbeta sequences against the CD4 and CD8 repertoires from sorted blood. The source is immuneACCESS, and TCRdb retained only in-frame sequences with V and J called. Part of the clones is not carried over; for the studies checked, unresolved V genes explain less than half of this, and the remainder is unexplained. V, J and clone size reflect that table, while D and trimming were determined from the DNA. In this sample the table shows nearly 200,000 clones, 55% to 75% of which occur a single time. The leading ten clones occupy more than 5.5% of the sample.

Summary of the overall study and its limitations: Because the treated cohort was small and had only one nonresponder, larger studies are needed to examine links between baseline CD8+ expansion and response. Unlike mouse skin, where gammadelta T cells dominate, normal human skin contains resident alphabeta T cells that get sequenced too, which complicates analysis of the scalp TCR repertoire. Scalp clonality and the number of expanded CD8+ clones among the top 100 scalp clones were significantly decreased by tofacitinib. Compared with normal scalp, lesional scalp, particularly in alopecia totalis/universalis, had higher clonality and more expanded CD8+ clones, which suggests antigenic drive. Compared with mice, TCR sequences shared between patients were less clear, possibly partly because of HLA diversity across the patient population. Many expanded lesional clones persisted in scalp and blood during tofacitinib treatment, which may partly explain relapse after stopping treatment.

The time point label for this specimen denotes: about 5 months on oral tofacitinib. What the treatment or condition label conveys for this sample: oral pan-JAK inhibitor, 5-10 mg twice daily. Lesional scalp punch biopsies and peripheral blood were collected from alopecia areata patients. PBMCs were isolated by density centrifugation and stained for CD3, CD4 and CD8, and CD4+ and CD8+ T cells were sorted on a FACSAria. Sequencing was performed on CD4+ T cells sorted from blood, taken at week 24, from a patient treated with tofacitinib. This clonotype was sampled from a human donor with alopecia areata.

The DNA reads TGTGCCATCAGTGACCGTCGACAAGAGGCTAGGGCTTTCTTT. This sequence encodes CAISDRRQEARAFF. The sequence joins TRBV10-3 to TRBJ1-1; the D gene remains uncertain. Between the V and J ends, shortened by 3 bases and 11 bases respectively, the junction contains 19 bases. CDR1 and CDR2 are read off the germline V gene as ENHRY and SYGVKD. The CDR3, cysteine through phenylalanine, is 14 amino acids long. Just CDR3 DNA is preserved here, 42 bases in frame from base 1.